One sample yielded the 6 T cell receptor beta chains listed below, sequenced in a study of spatial heterogeneity in lung cancer. TCRdb reanalysed the 5' RACE reads using MiXCR and keeps one entry per CDR3 protein. Among about 38,000 distinct CDR3 sequences, roughly 7.4% were seen once, and the ten largest hold under 30%. The time point was: sample taken at primary tumor resection. The sequenced material consisted of unsorted whole RNA from tumor, nontumor lung or frozen PBMC. The sequences come from PBMCs, collected at surgery. Every receptor here comes from a male donor with early-stage non-small cell lung cancer.

This clonotype occurred many times. This chain connects TRBV4-3 to TRBJ1-5; 7 bases are shared with TRBD1. The germline V gene encodes CDR1 LGHNA and CDR2 YSLEER. After removal of 5 bases from V and 5 bases from J, the junction contained 6 bases not matched to a gene. The CDR3 contains 14 residues. CDR3 protein: CASSTGVGDQPQHF. The CDR3 nucleotides read TGCGCCAGCAGCACAGGGGTGGGGGATCAGCCCCAGCATTTT.

Many counts were recorded for this clonotype. The chain has TRBV4-2 and TRBJ2-4; 10 bases align to TRBD2. V gave up 0 bases and J gave up 2 bases; unmatched junction bases: 10. The CDR3 sequence is 19 residues long. Germline loops: CDR1 LGHNA, CDR2 YNFKEQ. The CDR3 is CASSQDPASGGAPKNIQYF. The CDR3 coding sequence is TGTGCCAGCAGCCAAGATCCCGCTAGCGGGGGCGCCCCCAAAAACATTCAGTACTTC.

This clonotype was found many times. An end of the junction differs from the germline gene, which may be a read error. V is TRBV7-2 and J is TRBJ2-3; D uncertain. CDR1 SGHTA and CDR2 FQGNSA come from the germline V gene. The CDR3 loop spans 13 amino acids. In nucleotides, the CDR3 is TGTGCCGGCAGCCGAAACTTGGGAGATACGCAGTATTTT. This encodes CAGSRNLGDTQYF.

This clonotype was detected only a few times. V and J are TRBV19 and TRBJ2-7, with 7 positions matching TRBD1. The CDR3 is made up of 14 amino acids. The J segment lost 4 bases and the V segment lost 2 bases, leaving 5 bases of the junction unmatched. The germline V gene has CDR1 LNHDA and CDR2 SQIVND (reference sequence). The DNA for the CDR3 is TGTGCCAGTAGTATAAACAGGGGATCTTACGAGCAGTACTTC. It encodes CASSINRGSYEQYF.

This clonotype was picked up many times. V is TRBV11-2 and J is TRBJ2-4; possibly TRBD1 for D (6 bases). The CDR3 covers 13 residues. The V end lost 7 bases, the J end lost 5 bases, and 12 bases lay between the germline ends. The germline V gene encodes CDR1 SGHAT and CDR2 FQNNGV. This CDR3 is CASNPDRQNIQYF. In nucleotides, the CDR3 is TGTGCCAGCAACCCGGACAGACAAAACATTCAGTACTTC.

The V and J genes are TRBV20-1 and TRBJ1-1; 11 bases match TRBD1. V was clipped by 5 bases and J by 2 bases; unmatched bases: 10. Germline CDR1 DFQATT, CDR2 SNEGSKA (reference sequence). The CDR3 covers 16 residues. The CDR3 nucleotides are TGCAGTGCTCAGGACAGGGGGCGTGGGGGAAACACTGAAGCTTTCTTT. This sequence encodes CSAQDRGRGGNTEAFF.